This T cell receptor beta chain was identified during a study of patients and donors after allogeneic stem cell transplantation (dated by TCRdb to 2019 to 2021). For CDR1 and CDR2, the germline V gene lists SGHRS and YFSETQ. Including cysteine and phenylalanine, the CDR3 has 12 amino acids. Of all the DNA, just the CDR3 is kept, 36 bases in frame from base 1. The V end loses 1 base and the J end loses 7 bases, and a stretch of 6 bases separates them. Library method: RT-PCR. This sample was sequenced with a NextSeq 550. The public reads were reanalyzed by TCRdb: fastp trimming at Q25, MiXCR alignment, in-frame beta chains only. One record per CDR3 amino acid sequence lists the most common genes and DNA. The sample table shows about 230,000 distinct CDR3 sequences, and 14% are seen once. The ten top clones hold around 10% of the sample. In its sample, this clonotype was seen a few times. The antigen it binds to is not known. Base qualities are not at hand, and no much larger clone is one base apart.

What was sequenced was blood, either unsorted or a sorted T cell fraction (not recorded which). The sequence came from a human donor who was either an allogeneic HSCT recipient or a stem cell or donor lymphocyte infusion donor (not recorded which). It is not recorded whose cells these are; they may come from a transplant donor. Here the chain combines TRBV5-1 and TRBJ1-5; TRBD1 is possibly the D segment (5 matching bases). The nucleotide sequence is given as TGCGCCAGCAGCTTGACAGGCCAGCCCCAGCATTTT. It encodes CASSLTGQPQHF.